Listed below are T cell receptor beta chains from one sample, sequenced in a study of blood T cell repertoires in COVID-19. TCRdb keeps only in-frame clones here, not all; method: immunoSEQ multiplex PCR. The sample has some 250,000 clones, roughly 93% seen once. The source material was PBMCs or T cells enriched from blood (not recorded which). These receptors originate from a woman in her thirties or forties with acute COVID-19. Each CDR3 is given with its conserved first and last residue. D genes are given only for firm matches. Size is stated for part of the rows, as once, few or many counts, or as a class when the clone is expanded.

.	.	TRBV2	12	TRBJ1-2	CASIGGNYGYTF	TGTGCCAGCATTGGGGGGAACTATGGCTACACCTTC
.	TRBD2	TRBV3-1/TRBV3-2	16	TRBJ2-5	CASSQEVAGAQETQYF	TGTGCCAGCAGCCAAGAGGTAGCGGGGGCACAAGAGACCCAGTACTTC
.	TRBD2	TRBV27	13	TRBJ2-5	CASSRLAEETQYF	TGTGCCAGCAGTCGACTAGCGGAAGAGACCCAGTACTTC
.	TRBD1	TRBV5-6	13	TRBJ2-7	CASSPGTGFEQYF	TGTGCCAGCAGCCCCGGGACAGGGTTCGAGCAGTACTTC
.	TRBD1	TRBV7-6	15	TRBJ1-2	CASSNRTGPTYGYTF	TGTGCCAGCAGCAACCGGACAGGGCCCACCTATGGCTACACCTTC
many	.	TRBV10-3	12	TRBJ1-2	CAISESNRAYTF	TGTGCCATCAGTGAGTCGAACAGGGCTTACACCTTC
.	.	TRBV5-1	15	TRBJ1-2	CASTPSRQSAYGYTF	TGCGCCAGCACCCCGTCCAGACAGTCAGCCTATGGCTACACCTTC
.	.	TRBV2	15	TRBJ1-6	CASSAGVPSGSPLHF	TGTGCCAGCAGTGCAGGAGTTCCTAGCGGTTCACCCCTCCACTTT
few	TRBD1	TRBV6-5	15	TRBJ2-5	CASSYWGQPQETQYF	TGTGCCAGCAGTTACTGGGGACAGCCCCAAGAGACCCAGTACTTC
.	.	TRBV2	17	TRBJ2-6	CASALAGPISGANVLTF	TGTGCCAGCGCTCTTGCAGGGCCGATCTCTGGGGCCAACGTCCTGACTTTC
.	TRBD2	TRBV6-5	15	TRBJ2-1	CASSRTSGGLNEQFF	TGTGCCAGCAGCCGTACTAGCGGGGGATTGAATGAGCAGTTCTTC
.	TRBD1	TRBV27	13	TRBJ2-7	CASRRTGNYEQYF	TGTGCCAGCAGGAGGACAGGGAACTACGAGCAGTACTTC
.	TRBD1	TRBV27	13	TRBJ1-1	CASSPTGGTEAFF	TGTGCCAGCAGTCCCACAGGGGGCACTGAAGCTTTCTTT